This T cell receptor beta chain is from a study of glioma-infiltrating T cells after dendritic cell vaccination (dated by TCRdb to about 2016). About the investigation overall: The cohort included 15 or so glioblastoma patients drawn from Phase I and II dendritic cell vaccination trials, of whom 9 were newly diagnosed and 6 had recurrent disease. Patients received autologous tumor lysate-pulsed dendritic cell vaccination between about 2003 and 2013. The vaccine consisted of monocyte-derived dendritic cells cultured about 7 days with IL-4 and GM-CSF, then pulsed overnight with autologous tumor lysate. Patients received three intradermal dendritic cell vaccine injections at biweekly intervals in the arm below the axilla. In glioblastoma patients vaccinated with dendritic cells, deep sequencing of TCR beta CDR3 regions served to measure the amount of tumor-infiltrating lymphocytes and to compare repertoires between tumor and blood. TCR sequencing metrics, including TIL content and tumor-blood repertoire overlap, were correlated with survival after dendritic cell vaccination.

The paper's findings and limits, for the study overall: TCR clonality showed no direct relationship with survival, which suggests that a diverse polyclonal response may be important. The cohort was small and heterogeneous, few patients had complete blood and tumor sets, and even fewer had initial-recurrent tumor pairs. Higher estimated pretreatment TIL content predicted longer time to progression and overall survival after dendritic cell vaccination. The three-group TCR overlap response model was described as speculative and requiring prospective validation.

The time point label on this specimen signifies: after dendritic cell vaccination, including at tumor progression/relapse. Selection of patients required sufficient residual fresh-frozen tumor tissue and over two years of available survival data. Although molecular status otherwise differed among the glioblastoma patients, no patient had an isocitrate dehydrogenase mutation. PBMC collection took place before vaccination, two weeks after the third vaccination, and at tumor progression if progression occurred. Genomic DNA was extracted with the Qiagen DNeasy Blood extraction Kit. Using the immunoSEQ assay, TCRB CDR3 regions were amplified from roughly 2 micrograms of genomic DNA, or from all available DNA when less than that was on hand. Multiplex PCR used 60 forward primers for TCR V beta segments and 13 reverse primers for J beta segments. To estimate reads per starting template, synthetic control templates were spiked into each sample at limiting dilution. Reads of 87 bp were generated by sequencing on the Illumina HiSeq System. The study's own analysis went as follows. PCR and sequencing errors were removed by a nearest neighbor algorithm that merged closely related sequences. TCR overlap was defined as the percentage of unique tumor TCR beta sequences that were also found in the peripheral blood of the same patient. TCRdb carries this immuneACCESS record with in-frame sequences only. Its versions omit some clonotypes, under half of them owing to an unresolved V gene in the studies checked, with the rest unexplained. That table furnishes V, J and clone size, whereas the DNA furnished D and trimming. This sample holds more than 95,000 clones; 80% were observed only once. About 5.5% of the sample lies in the top ten.

Sequences MGHRA (CDR1) and YSYEKL (CDR2) are obtained from the germline V gene. V ends up 3 bases short and J 2 bases short, with an unmatched junction base count of 7. The CDR3 runs 15 amino acids, cysteine and phenylalanine included. The CDR3 DNA has 45 bases and is translated from base 1. Comment on this clone: This receptor's antigen is unknown. No much larger clonotype is one base removed from it; base qualities were not supplied.

The receptor was isolated from a human donor with glioblastoma. Recombination linked TRBV4-1 to TRBJ2-7; 7 nucleotides in the junction match TRBD1. The sequencing here drew on blood, taken after dendritic cell vaccination. The DNA sequence reads TGCGCCAGCAGCCACCACGGGGACAGAACCTACGAGCAGTACTTC. It encodes CASSHHGDRTYEQYF.